The entry below describes one TCR beta chain. The sample comes from a study of T cell changes during pregnancy in multiple sclerosis. Measured with immunoSEQ multiplex PCR; TCRdb has only the in-frame clones, and not every one. The sample has 85,000 to 100,000 clones, 75% to 95% seen once. The CDR3 spans 17 residues. V trimming: 0 bases; J trimming: 5 bases; junction bases outside the gene matches: 10. The germline CDR1 and CDR2 sequences are SGDLS and YYNGEE. The sequence derives from a female donor with multiple sclerosis, enrolled in a pregnancy study. The chain combines TRBV9 with TRBJ2-7, with 11 nucleotides matching TRBD2. The sequencing used peripheral blood, collected before pregnancy. CDR3 in amino acids: CASSVDPSGRTLNEQYF. DNA for the CDR3: TGTGCCAGCAGCGTAGATCCTAGCGGGAGGACGTTGAACGAGCAGTACTTC. Together with reference TRBV9 and TRBJ2-7, the CDR3 gives the full variable domain: DSGVTQTPKHLITATGQRVTLRCSPRSGDLSVYWYQQSLDQGLQFLIQYYNGEERAKGNILERFSAQQFPDLHSELNLSSLELGDSALYFCASSVDPSGRTLNEQYFGPGTRLTVT.